This T cell receptor (beta chain) was identified during a study of CD8+CD57+ T cells in acquired aplastic anemia (dated by TCRdb to between 2017 and 2018). For the study in its entirety: A mean of roughly 2.9 ug of DNA, ranging from roughly 0.19 to 27.4 ug, was extracted from sorted CD4+ and CD8+ cells. CD8+CD57+ expansion was defined as frequency above the mean frequency observed in healthy subjects. General conclusions and limits of the study: Nearly 30 CD8+ CDR3 sequences were found in both patients and controls but appeared to be highly expressed in patients and within the immunodominant clones of the patients. CD8+ Simpson's diversity did not differ significantly between patients and healthy controls (P=0.060).

Genomic DNA served as template for TCR beta VDJ combination and CDR3 sequence profiling. An Illumina HiSeq 2000 was used for TCR repertoire sequencing. On the study's bioinformatics: Repertoire assessment relied on Simpson's diversity index, CDR3 size and DJ length profiles, and TRBV/TRBJ rearrangement plots. Whichever DNA sequence was most abundant in the deep sequencing data was defined as the immunodominant clone. CDR3 amino acid sequences were screened for sharing across subjects and compared with published repertoires and the VDJdb database. Starting from the raw public reads, TCRdb applied fastp trimming at Q25, assembled clones with MiXCR and retained in-frame beta chains. All rows with the same CDR3 protein become a single entry with the most common DNA and genes. None of the V and J calls come from the authors' own analysis; TCRdb made them. In all, the sample holds 170,000 or so distinct CDR3 sequences, and roughly 63% of those were seen once. The ten largest account for under 45% of the sample.

The patients picked for sequencing were ones in whom flow cytometry had shown an expansion of CD8+CD57+ cells. All patients had severe acquired aplastic anemia diagnosed by International Study of Aplastic Anemia and Agranulocytosis and Camitta criteria. At the time blood was sampled, none of the patients had received any therapy. In this study, sorted CD4+ and CD8+ T cells from the blood of healthy subjects and of severe aplastic anemia patients had their TCR repertoires deep-sequenced. Patients were enrolled in the USA under clinicaltrials.gov protocols 00001620, 01623167, 00001397, 00071045, 00081523 and 00961064. Ficoll-Paque density gradient centrifugation was used to isolate peripheral blood mononuclear cells. Before DNA extraction, CD4+ and CD8+ T cells were sorted by FACS or by magnetic beads. As encoded in the germline V gene (reference sequence), CDR1 is SEHNR while CDR2 is FQNEAQ. The CDR3 numbers 18 residues from cysteine through phenylalanine. The entry retains the CDR3 DNA only, 54 bases that are in frame from base 1. The junction shows trimming of 4 bases on V and 6 bases on J, plus 24 bases between the germline ends.

A note on this clonotype: It lacks a known antigen. There are no base qualities to consult, and no much larger clone falls within one base.

The V and J segments used are TRBV7-9 and TRBJ2-2, with the D assignment possibly TRBD1 or TRBD2, given 7 matching bases for each. This clonotype originated in a human donor with aplastic anemia. The sequencing sample was made of sorted CD4+, CD8+, or CD8+CD57+ T cells (not recorded which) from PBMCs. The encoded CDR3 is CASSSGGGVHRFPGELFF. The DNA reads TGTGCCAGCAGCTCAGGGGGGGGGGTGCATCGTTTTCCCGGGGAGCTGTTTTTT. Here the CDR3 is joined to the reference TRBV7-9 and TRBJ2-2 genes, and the full variable domain is: DTGVSQNPRHKITKRGQNVTFRCDPISEHNRLYWYRQTLGQGPEFLTYFQNEAQLEKSRLLSDRFSAERPKGSFSTLEIQRTEQGDSAMYLCASSSGGGVHRFPGELFFGEGSRLTVL.